Each of the 15 T cell receptor beta chains below was sequenced from the same sample in a study of blood T cell repertoires in COVID-19. TCRdb's table, derived via immunoSEQ multiplex PCR, lists solely in-frame clones and lacks some. The sample records 350,000 to 400,000 clones, roughly 90% being singletons. What was sequenced was peripheral blood. These receptors were obtained from a woman aged 30 to 39 with COVID-19, enrolled during active disease.

The chain's CDR3 is CASTLSLNNEQFF. CDR3 DNA: TGCGCCAGCACCCTGAGCCTTAACAATGAGCAGTTCTTC. This chain links TRBV10-1 with TRBJ2-1; D remains unclear. The length of the CDR3 is 13 residues. Per germline, CDR1 WNHNN and CDR2 SYGVQD (reference sequence). V was cut by 7 bases and J by 5 bases, with 12 bases left in between.

The count of this clone is one. This chain joins TRBV6-1 and TRBJ2-3, with 8 positions matching TRBD1. Germline values: CDR1 MNHNS, CDR2 SASEGT. CDR3 length: 17 residues. V lost 4 bases to trimming and J lost 5 bases; unmatched junction nucleotides: 14. CDR3 nucleotide sequence: TGTGCCAGCAGTGGGAGGGAAGTTAGACAGGGGATAGATACGCAGTATTTT. Its translation is CASSGREVRQGIDTQYF.

The rearrangement links TRBV5-1 to TRBJ2-1, with D possibly being TRBD1 (7 bases). The V gene lost 6 bases and the J gene lost 8 bases, with 33 bases spanning the gap. The CDR3 is 19 residues long. Germline V gene data show CDR1 as SGHRS and CDR2 as YFSETQ. The CDR3 loop is CASTQGVPGMAGNGYEQFF. CDR3 bases: TGCGCCAGCACCCAGGGGGTTCCAGGAATGGCGGGAAACGGGTATGAGCAGTTCTTC.

The chain carries TRBV27 and TRBJ2-2; 8 bases map to TRBD1. Unmatched junction bases numbered 9, after V lost 4 bases and J lost 5 bases. The CDR3 runs 16 residues. Germline values: CDR1 MNHEY, CDR2 SMNVEV (reference sequence). The CDR3 nucleotides read TGTGCCAGCAGTTCCCCTAGGACAGGGAGTACCGGGGAGCTGTTTTTT. Its protein is CASSSPRTGSTGELFF.

V gene TRBV6-2 or TRBV6-3 combines with J gene TRBJ2-5, with D tentatively TRBD2 (6 bases). CDR3 size: 14 residues. Trimming cost V 2 bases and J 1 base, with 8 bases left between them. Per germline, CDR1 MNHEY and CDR2 SVGEGT. CDR3 bases: TGTGCCAGCAGTTACGGGGACTTCCAAGAGACCCAGTACTTC. Translated, it gives CASSYGDFQETQYF.

This chain joins TRBV10-3 and TRBJ2-1; TRBD2 matches 8 bases. Germline V gene data show CDR1 as ENHRY and CDR2 as SYGVKD. CDR3 length: 19 residues. V was clipped by 8 bases and J by 0 bases; unmatched bases: 18. The CDR3 loop reads CAIRARARGVGSSYNEQFF. CDR3 in DNA: TGTGCCATCCGCGCCCGGGCGCGGGGGGTCGGGAGCTCCTACAATGAGCAGTTCTTC.

V usage is TRBV19 and J usage is TRBJ1-1; D is uncertain. V lost 8 bases, J lost 7 bases, and 17 bases lay in between. Germline CDR1 LNHDA, CDR2 SQIVND (reference sequence). The CDR3 is 13 amino acids. Here the CDR3 reads CASRGMALNEAFF. In DNA form, the CDR3 reads TGTGCCAGTCGCGGAATGGCCCTCAATGAAGCTTTCTTT. Full variable domain (rest looked up from reference TRBV19 and TRBJ1-1): DGGITQSPKYLFRKEGQNVTLSCEQNLNHDAMYWYRQDPGQGLRLIYYSQIVNDFQKGDIAEGYSVSREKKESFPLTVTSAQKNPTAFYLCASRGMALNEAFFGQGTRLTVV.

The J gene is TRBJ2-2, the V gene TRBV11-2; 7 positions agree with TRBD2. This CDR3 has 15 residues. Germline V gives CDR1 SGHAT, CDR2 FQNNGV. The V gene end was trimmed by 3 bases and the J gene end by 3 bases; junction bases not matched to a gene: 4. In DNA form, the CDR3 reads TGTGCCAGCAGCTTCGGTAGCGGGTACACCGGGGAGCTGTTTTTT. This translates into CASSFGSGYTGELFF. Variable domain in full (rest from reference TRBV11-2 and TRBJ2-2): EAGVAQSPRYKIIEKRQSVAFWCNPISGHATLYWYQQILGQGPKLLIQFQNNGVVDDSQLPKDRFSAERLKGVDSTLKIQPAKLEDSAVYLCASSFGSGYTGELFFGEGSRLTVL.

The rearrangement links TRBV4-1 to TRBJ1-4; D might be TRBD1 (6 bases). Trimming removed 6 bases from V and 8 bases from J, with 13 bases in between. Germline CDR1 reads MGHRA; CDR2 reads YSYEKL. The CDR3 consists of 13 residues. Written as DNA, the CDR3 is TGCGCCAGCAGGCACAGGGTGGAGGAAAAACTGTTTTTT. This gives the protein CASRHRVEEKLFF.

The chain employs TRBV28 and TRBJ2-3; a weak D match, TRBD1 (6 bases). Trimming left V 2 bases short and J 5 bases short, with 11 bases between. The CDR3 sequence is 14 residues long. Germline-derived CDR1 and CDR2 are MDHEN and SYDVKM. The CDR3 DNA follows: TGTGCCAGCAGTTTAAGAGGGGGTGGAGATACGCAGTATTTT. This codes for CASSLRGGGDTQYF.

The chain recombines TRBV4-2 with TRBJ2-5, with TRBD2 matching 9 bases. Germline assignment: CDR1 LGHNA and CDR2 YNFKEQ. CDR3 length equals 17 residues. The ends lost 1 base at V and 4 bases at J; junction bases unmatched: 10. The CDR3 bases are TGTGCCAGCAGCCAAGCTTGGCGCGCGGGGGGGGTAGAGACCCAGTACTTC. Translation gives CASSQAWRAGGVETQYF.

V gene TRBV9 combines with J gene TRBJ2-2; D is perhaps TRBD2 (5 bases). Trimming shortened V by 5 bases and J by 2 bases, and 13 bases separated the two germline ends. The CDR3 is 15 amino acids. The V gene's germline CDR1 is SGDLS and CDR2 YYNGEE. The CDR3 DNA reads TGTGCCAGCAGTGCGGACTCATACAACACCGGGGAGCTGTTTTTT. It translates to CASSADSYNTGELFF.

The chain couples TRBV6-5 to TRBJ2-4; possible D gene TRBD2, 5 bases. Germline CDR1 MNHEY, CDR2 SVGAGI. Trimming removed 6 bases from V and 16 bases from J, with 19 bases in between. The length of the CDR3 is 12 residues. The CDR3 loop is CASSPRRGENYF. CDR3 in DNA: TGTGCCAGCAGCCCACGACGGGGTGAGAACTACTTC.

The chain recombines TRBV24-1 with TRBJ2-2, with D unresolved. V gave up 5 bases and J gave up 3 bases, with 9 bases separating them. This CDR3 region has 14 residues. Germline V gives CDR1 KGHDR, CDR2 SFDVKD. The CDR3 DNA reads as TGTGCCACCAGTGCTCTCAGCGACACCGGGGAGCTGTTTTTT. It specifies CATSALSDTGELFF.

The J gene is TRBJ2-5, the V gene TRBV11-2, with 7 bases matching TRBD1. This CDR3 contains 15 residues. V dropped 3 bases and J dropped 2; count of bases not matched to a gene: 6. From germline, CDR1 is SGHAT and CDR2 FQNNGV. The CDR3 coding sequence is TGTGCCAGCAGCTTTAACTTGGGACAGCAAGAGACCCAGTACTTC. It translates to CASSFNLGQQETQYF. Supplemented by reference TRBV11-2 and TRBJ2-5, the full variable domain reads EAGVAQSPRYKIIEKRQSVAFWCNPISGHATLYWYQQILGQGPKLLIQFQNNGVVDDSQLPKDRFSAERLKGVDSTLKIQPAKLEDSAVYLCASSFNLGQQETQYFGPGTRLLVL.